The clone carrying this T cell receptor (beta chain) was detected only a few times. Its antigen remains unknown. The source of the sample is a study of response to subunit inactivated influenza vaccine. Findings and limits, study-wide: There was a suggestion from the authors that each seasonal influenza vaccination recruits few new T cells.

TCRdb re-analysed the RT-PCR reads in MiXCR, keeping a single row per CDR3 protein. The table includes some 800,000 distinct CDR3 sequences, around 21% detected once. The CDR3 consists of 17 residues. The V end was cut by 0 bases, the J end by 0 bases, with 14 bases between. Per germline, CDR1 SGHRS and CDR2 YFSETQ. The rearrangement uses TRBV5-1 and TRBJ2-3; maybe TRBD2 (6 bases). The specimen comprised PBMCs from blood, sampled 5 days after vaccination. The sequence was obtained from a man in his fifties or sixties who received an inactivated influenza vaccine. Here the CDR3 DNA reads TGCGCCAGCAGCTTGGCCCCCCTAGCGACTAGCACAGATACGCAGTATTTT. Translated: CASSLAPLATSTDTQYF.